This T cell receptor (beta chain) was documented in a study of blood T cell repertoires in COVID-19. Study-wide context: Some COVID-19 samples were acute and others convalescent; all came from the United States, Italy and Spain. In each case, the material was cDNA or gDNA derived from T cells, B-cell-depleted T cells, or PBMCs.

Germline values: CDR1 LGHNA, CDR2 YNFKEQ. Trimming cost V 0 bases and J 2 bases, with 10 bases left between them. This CDR3 spans 16 amino acids. Per the study methods: From reference gene primer amplification, estimates of nucleated cell counts were derived. Sequenced by immunoSEQ multiplex PCR; TCRdb stores in-frame clones only, minus some. V and J calls plus clone size are reproduced from that table; the DNA served to infer D and trimming. Among 25,000 to 35,000 clones listed, roughly 86% were seen once. The rearrangement uses TRBV4-2 and TRBJ2-2; D is possibly TRBD2 (5 bases). The specimen was peripheral blood. This sequence originates from a man aged 55 to 69 with COVID-19, enrolled during active disease. CDR3 DNA sequence: TGTGCCAGCAGCCAAGATCACACGGGAAACACCGGGGAGCTGTTTTTT. Translating gives CASSQDHTGNTGELFF.